A selection of T cell receptor beta chains follows, all from one sample in a study of blood T cell repertoires in COVID-19. TCRdb keeps only in-frame clones here, not all; method: immunoSEQ multiplex PCR. The data contain 70,000 to 100,000 clones, around 90% of them seen just once; the ten biggest clones take up approximately 4.8%. The material sequenced was peripheral blood. All receptors come from an elderly woman with active COVID-19. CDR3s include the opening cysteine and the closing phenylalanine or tryptophan.

j_call | v_call | cdr3_aa
TRBJ2-7 | TRBV5-6 | CASSLFDRAVLHEQYF
TRBJ2-1 | TRBV6-2/TRBV6-3 | CASSYFDSWEQFF
TRBJ1-5 | TRBV24-1 | CATSDRQGDRDQPQHF
TRBJ1-2 | TRBV4-3 | CASSQDINNYGYTF
TRBJ2-7 | TRBV4-1 | CASSQGLAGYEQYF
TRBJ2-3 | TRBV5-1 | CASSDSGGGDTQYF
TRBJ2-7 | TRBV28 | CASTPGTSGRRHF
TRBJ2-2 | TRBV11-2 | CASSDRRGGTGELFF
TRBJ2-1 | TRBV18 | CASSSREENEQFF
TRBJ1-2 | TRBV10-3 | CAISGQEKYGYTF
TRBJ2-5 | TRBV7-9 | CASSLQEMYQETQYF
TRBJ2-7 | TRBV10-3 | CAISGRGAGEQYF
TRBJ2-7 | TRBV10-3 | CATESTGYEQYF
TRBJ1-2 | TRBV3-1/TRBV3-2 | CASSPGDRGYGYTF
TRBJ2-1 | TRBV9 | CASSVGGQGVVYEQFF
TRBJ2-1 | TRBV28 | CASSLWMGGGMNEQFF
TRBJ2-1 | TRBV6-9 | CASSRYTGGSLNEQFF
TRBJ2-1 | TRBV18 | CASSERQGALGEQFF
TRBJ1-3 | TRBV5-1 | CASSEGGQNSGNTIYF
TRBJ2-5 | TRBV5-4 | CASSWDRGETQYF
TRBJ1-2 | TRBV7-2 | CASRRQGRDYGYTF
TRBJ1-1 | TRBV3-1/TRBV3-2 | CASSQEAGNTEAFF
TRBJ2-7 | TRBV7-9 | CASSLLAGGYEQYF
TRBJ2-4 | TRBV20-1 | CSASPLRGDLVKNIQYF
TRBJ2-7 | TRBV28 | CASTLHQGYEQYF
TRBJ1-2 | TRBV12-3/TRBV12-4 | CASSPDSSYGYTF
TRBJ2-7 | TRBV18 | CASSPTTVAYEQYF
TRBJ2-2 | TRBV24-1 | CATSAQGLGTGELFF
TRBJ1-4 | TRBV7-2 | CASAPSGGRGEKLFF
TRBJ2-4 | TRBV5-4 | CASSLVSSGDIQYF
TRBJ2-5 | TRBV19 | CASSPWGGASVQETQYF
TRBJ2-7 | TRBV19 | CASSTGLLSYEQYF
TRBJ2-7 | TRBV6-5 | CATLQGTEQYF
TRBJ1-1 | TRBV9 | CASSVDNRGSEAFF
TRBJ2-3 | TRBV24-1 | CATSDRTGKDTQYF
TRBJ2-7 | TRBV18 | CASSLLDSSLGQYF
TRBJ2-5 | TRBV14 | CASSQKAGLAVYF
TRBJ1-5 | TRBV18 | CASSLDRNQPQHF
TRBJ2-1 | TRBV5-1 | CASSFREGPGVGEQFF
TRBJ2-2 | TRBV5-4 | CASSHGLDRANTGELFF
TRBJ1-1 | TRBV18 | CASSPGGAAEAFF
TRBJ2-7 | TRBV4-3 | CASSLSRVSAAYEQYF
TRBJ2-5 | TRBV7-2 | CASSDYGVKETQYF
TRBJ2-1 | TRBV3-1/TRBV3-2 | CASSDELSGRAYNEQFF
TRBJ2-7 | TRBV15 | CATSRSSGQAYEQYF
TRBJ2-7 | TRBV29-1 | CSVEESRSGEQYF
TRBJ2-1 | TRBV28 | CASSVSGRASYNEQFF
TRBJ1-3 | TRBV4-3 | CASSHDINQGSSGNTIYF
TRBJ2-1 | TRBV7-2 | CASSAYGVYNEQFF
TRBJ2-1 | TRBV7-2 | CASSLGAGTAYNEQFF
TRBJ1-2 | TRBV25-1 | CASSEPPSGTEYYGYTF
TRBJ1-2 | TRBV9 | CASSVDPTGAYGYTF
TRBJ2-2 | TRBV6-6 | CASSTQGDTGELFF
TRBJ2-1 | TRBV28 | CASSTLAGQMGSSYNEQFF
TRBJ2-2 | TRBV5-1 | CASSSNGGTGELFF
TRBJ2-7 | TRBV5-8 | CASSLGTASYEQYF
TRBJ2-5 | TRBV11-2 | CASSKGETQYF